The entry below gives a single TCR beta chain sequence along with its context. The data belong to a study of CD8 T cells in Susac syndrome. The authors sequenced TCR beta from blood CD8+ and CD4+ T cells. When the RNA was reverse transcribed, random hexamers were used with an input of roughly 0.45 to 1 ug. MiXCR, run by TCRdb on the immunoSEQ multiplex PCR reads, gives a single entry per CDR3 protein. The data hold roughly 200,000 distinct CDR3 sequences, with 95% observed a single time. Germline-derived CDR1 and CDR2 are SGHRS and YFSETQ. The CDR3 consists of 15 residues. The ends were cut back, 5 bases at V and 0 bases at J, with 15 bases in the middle.

This chain uses TRBV5-1 with TRBJ2-7, with a weak D call TRBD1 (6 bases). The clonotype comes from a human donor with multiple sclerosis. The sample comprised CD8+ T cells from PBMCs. CDR3 sequence (DNA): TGCGCCAGCAGACTCGGGACACAGAGCTCCTACGAGCAGTACTTC. Translating gives CASRLGTQSSYEQYF.